These T cell receptor beta chains were read from a single sample in a study of blood T cell repertoires in COVID-19. Data came from immunoSEQ multiplex PCR; TCRdb stores just in-frame clones and leaves some out. Here the sample spans some 49,000 clones, about four fifths being singletons. Input material: peripheral blood. The receptors here all came from a woman at least 80 years old with COVID-19, enrolled during active disease. CDR3s include the opening cysteine and the closing phenylalanine or tryptophan. Fields, in order: D gene, clone size, V gene, J gene, CDR3 protein, CDR3 DNA. The D gene is left open where the match is weak. Not every row has a clone size; where given, it reads once, few, many or a size class.

-	once	TRBV19	TRBJ2-1	CASSTAVSYNEQFF	TGTGCCAGTAGTACTGCGGTCTCCTACAATGAGCAGTTCTTC
TRBD1	-	TRBV5-1	TRBJ1-2	CASSRRTGDNYGYTF	TGCGCCAGCAGCAGAAGGACAGGGGACAACTATGGCTACACCTTC
TRBD1	-	TRBV11-1	TRBJ2-1	CASSNRGNEQFF	TGTGCCAGCAGTAACAGGGGTAATGAGCAGTTCTTC
TRBD2	-	TRBV7-3	TRBJ2-1	CASSASGASYNEQFF	TGTGCCAGCAGCGCTAGCGGGGCCTCCTACAATGAGCAGTTCTTC
-	-	TRBV12-3/TRBV12-4	TRBJ1-4	CASSAQQGEKLFF	TGTGCCAGCAGTGCCCAACAGGGTGAAAAACTGTTTTTT
TRBD1	-	TRBV7-6	TRBJ2-2	CASSTQTGDRELFF	TGTGCCAGCAGCACTCAGACAGGGGACCGGGAGCTGTTTTTT
-	-	TRBV30	TRBJ1-1	CAWSNQGGTEAFF	TGTGCCTGGAGCAACCAGGGAGGGACTGAAGCTTTCTTT
-	-	TRBV6-5	TRBJ1-5	CASNPTGSNQPQHF	TGTGCCAGCAATCCTACAGGGAGCAATCAGCCCCAGCATTTT
TRBD1	-	TRBV28	TRBJ1-1	CASRLRDSLLGTEAFF	TGTGCCAGCAGATTACGGGACAGCCTCTTGGGCACTGAAGCTTTCTTT
-	-	TRBV25-1	TRBJ1-1	CASTGGGTEAFF	TGTGCCAGCACGGGGGGTGGCACTGAAGCTTTCTTT
TRBD1	-	TRBV5-1	TRBJ1-1	CASSVGTGGEGTEAFF	TGCGCCAGCAGTGTTGGGACAGGGGGCGAGGGCACTGAAGCTTTCTTT
-	-	TRBV4-1	TRBJ1-6	CASSQDPRTWADSPLHF	TGCGCCAGCAGCCAAGACCCCCGGACTTGGGCGGATTCACCCCTCCACTTT
-	-	TRBV6-5	TRBJ2-2	CASKKETLTGELFF	TGTGCCAGCAAAAAGGAGACTCTCACCGGGGAGCTGTTTTTT
-	-	TRBV5-1	TRBJ2-2	CASSLAWGVAGELFF	TGCGCCAGCAGCTTGGCCTGGGGGGTCGCCGGGGAGCTGTTTTTT
TRBD2	-	TRBV5-4	TRBJ2-7	CASTNLGGSINEQYF	TGTGCCAGCACCAACCTCGGCGGGAGCATCAACGAGCAGTACTTC
-	many	TRBV19	TRBJ1-6	CASSIVPGTRGFSPLHF	TGTGCCAGTAGTATCGTCCCTGGTACGAGGGGGTTTTCACCCCTCCACTTT
-	-	TRBV7-3	TRBJ2-2	CASSFFRGGTGELFF	TGTGCCAGCAGCTTTTTTCGGGGAGGCACCGGGGAGCTGTTTTTT
TRBD2	-	TRBV27	TRBJ2-1	CASSLRSGRAFEQFF	TGTGCCAGCAGTTTAAGGAGCGGGAGGGCCTTTGAGCAGTTCTTC